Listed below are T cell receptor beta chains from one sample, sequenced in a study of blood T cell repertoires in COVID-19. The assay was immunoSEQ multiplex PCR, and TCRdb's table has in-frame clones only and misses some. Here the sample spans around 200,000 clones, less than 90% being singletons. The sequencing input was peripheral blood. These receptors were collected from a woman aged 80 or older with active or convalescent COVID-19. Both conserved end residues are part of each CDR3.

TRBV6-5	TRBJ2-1	CASSYSPGQGASEQFF
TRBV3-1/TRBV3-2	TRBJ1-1	CASSQGHAGTWNTEAFF
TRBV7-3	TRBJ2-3	CASSTRVGRGDSDTQYF
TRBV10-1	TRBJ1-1	CASRQGRVSTEAFF
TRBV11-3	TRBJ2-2	CASSLGRENTGELFF
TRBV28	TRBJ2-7	CASSLPGQGSYEQYF
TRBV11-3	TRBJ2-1	CASSLGASGYRGEQFF
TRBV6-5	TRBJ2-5	CASSSGGLGETQYF
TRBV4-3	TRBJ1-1	CASSQDTTANTEAFF
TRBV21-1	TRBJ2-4	CASSKVKREAAGGIQLAKNIQYF